This passage covers 5 T cell receptor beta chains from one sample sequenced in a study of spatial heterogeneity in lung cancer. TCRdb reprocessed the 5' RACE reads via MiXCR and lists one record per CDR3 protein. The data contain fewer than 30,000 distinct CDR3 sequences, 9.7% of them singletons. Time point: blood at routine non-recurrence follow-up after resection. This sample comprised PBMCs, obtained at follow-up. These receptor sequences come from a male donor with early-stage non-small cell lung cancer.

This clonotype was detected many times. V gene TRBV20-1 combines with J gene TRBJ1-4; D is ambiguous. This CDR3 is built from 11 residues. V shed 0 bases and J shed 8 bases, with 4 bases lying between them. Per germline, CDR1 DFQATT and CDR2 SNEGSKA (reference sequence). CDR3 sequence: CSAREIEKLFF. The CDR3 DNA follows: TGCAGTGCTAGAGAGATAGAAAAACTGTTTTTT.

This clonotype has only a few counts. The V gene is TRBV12-3 or TRBV12-4, the J gene TRBJ2-3, with D possibly TRBD1 on 7 matching bases. V was cut by 4 bases and J by 6 bases, with 14 bases left in between. The CDR3 has 14 amino acids. The CDR3 loop reads CASSWQGGRDTQYF. The CDR3 nucleotides are TGTGCCAGCAGTTGGCAGGGGGGCCGGGATACGCAGTATTTT.

This clonotype was detected many times. V and J are TRBV29-1 and TRBJ2-1; the match to TRBD1 covers 7 bases. The CDR3 is 16 amino acids. With 2 bases clipped from V and 0 bases from J, the junction kept 7 bases outside the gene matches. The germline V gene has CDR1 SQVTM and CDR2 ANQGSEA. The CDR3 reads CSVEPTGSGSYNEQFF. The CDR3 DNA reads TGCAGCGTTGAACCGACAGGGTCCGGCTCCTACAATGAGCAGTTCTTC.

This clonotype was counted at least ten times. The chain is built from TRBV6-1 and TRBJ1-2; D remains ambiguous. The CDR3 extends over 13 amino acids. V lost 3 bases and J lost 4, with 9 bases in between. The germline V gene encodes CDR1 MNHNS and CDR2 SASEGT. The CDR3 nucleotides read TGTGCCAGCAGTGATCCAGGACCCTATGGCTACACCTTC. It codes for CASSDPGPYGYTF.

The chain couples TRBV29-1 to TRBJ1-2; unclear D gene. V lost 6 bases and J lost 4, with 12 bases in between. Germline values: CDR1 SQVTM, CDR2 ANQGSEA. This CDR3 spans 12 amino acids. The CDR3 loop is CSVAGVLYGYTF. In DNA, the CDR3 is TGCAGCGTGGCGGGTGTACTCTATGGCTACACCTTC.